This TCR beta chain was found in a study of blood T cell repertoires in COVID-19. Turning to the study itself: Nucleic acid was either cDNA or gDNA, and it came from T cells, B-cell-depleted T cells, or PBMCs.

Study members were between roughly 18 and 100 years old and lived in roughly 24 US regions. Recovery among Cohort 3 donors was established by two negative PCRs, clearance, or symptom resolution. The junction had 1 base not matched to a gene; V was cut back by 0 bases and J by 1 base. CDR1 SGHKS and CDR2 YYEKEE come from the germline V gene (reference sequence). The CDR3 length is 16 residues. Authors' processing steps: Nucleated cell number was recorded as an estimate derived from reference gene primer amplification. Only in-frame clones appear in the TCRdb table, and some are missing; sequencing was by immunoSEQ multiplex PCR. D and trimming were read from the DNA, whereas the V and J calls and clone size are those reported in that table. The sample includes approximately 360,000 clones, less than 90% of them seen just once.

The rearrangement links TRBV5-5 to TRBJ2-5; 12 bases align to TRBD2. This clonotype originated in a woman in her forties or fifties who had recovered from COVID-19. Sequencing was carried out using PBMCs or T cells enriched from blood (not recorded which). This CDR3 reads CASSLGTSGAQETQYF. In nucleotides, the CDR3 is TGTGCCAGCAGCTTGGGGACTAGCGGGGCCCAAGAGACCCAGTACTTC.